This T cell receptor (beta chain) was recovered during a study of vaccination and CD4 T cells after COVID-19. Treatment defined: roughly 10-day PBMC culture with coronavirus spike peptide pools or control peptides (ViraFEST assay). These CD4+ T cells came from approximately 10-day cultures by negative selection. The CDR3 contains 14 residues. V lost 6 bases, J lost 0 bases, and 10 bases lay in between. Per the germline V gene, CDR1 is SEHNR and CDR2 is FQNEAQ (reference sequence). The assay that was used to sequence DNA from cultured CD4+ T cells was the Oncomine TCR Beta short-read assay. TCRdb reanalysed the PCR reads using MiXCR and keeps one entry per CDR3 protein. This sample carries 12,000 or so distinct CDR3 sequences, roughly 33% of them seen once, and the ten largest clones take roughly a quarter. A note on this clonotype: Its specificity is not known.

Sequencing was carried out using cultured CD4+ T cells from blood. This rearrangement joins TRBV7-9 to TRBJ2-3; D remains unclear. This TCR was recovered from a human donor with COVID-19. The CDR3 sequence is CASRSMASTDTQYF. The DNA for the CDR3 is TGTGCCAGCAGATCCATGGCTAGCACAGATACGCAGTATTTT. Filled out from reference TRBV7-9 and TRBJ2-3, the complete variable domain reads DTGVSQNPRHKITKRGQNVTFRCDPISEHNRLYWYRQTLGQGPEFLTYFQNEAQLEKSRLLSDRFSAERPKGSFSTLEIQRTEQGDSAMYLCASRSMASTDTQYFGPGTRLTVL.